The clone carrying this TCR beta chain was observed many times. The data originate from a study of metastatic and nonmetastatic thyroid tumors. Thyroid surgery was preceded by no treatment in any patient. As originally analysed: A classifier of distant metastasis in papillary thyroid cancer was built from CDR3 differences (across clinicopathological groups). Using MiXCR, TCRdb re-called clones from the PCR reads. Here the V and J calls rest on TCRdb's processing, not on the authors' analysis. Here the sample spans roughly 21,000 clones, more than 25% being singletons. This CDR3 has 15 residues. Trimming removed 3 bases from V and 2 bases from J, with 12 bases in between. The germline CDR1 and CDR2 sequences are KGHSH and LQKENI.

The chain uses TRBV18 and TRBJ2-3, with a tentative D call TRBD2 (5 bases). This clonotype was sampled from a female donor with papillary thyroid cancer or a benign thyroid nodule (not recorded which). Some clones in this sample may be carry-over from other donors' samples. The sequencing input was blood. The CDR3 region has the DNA TGTGCCAGCTCACCTCCGAGCGGATTCACAGATACGCAGTATTTT. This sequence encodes CASSPPSGFTDTQYF. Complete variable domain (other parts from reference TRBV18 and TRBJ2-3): NAGVMQNPRHLVRRRGQEARLRCSPMKGHSHVYWYRQLPEEGLKFMVYLQKENIIDESGMPKERFSAEFPKEGPSILRIQQVVRGDSAAYFCASSPPSGFTDTQYFGPGTRLTVL.